This TCR beta chain originates from a study of cytomegalovirus exposure and HLA in healthy donors (dated by TCRdb to about 2017). For the wider study: An earlier analysis of several hundred of the donors reported 276 Gb of sequence data and 100 million to 120 million unique TCR beta sequences obtained from about 179 million T cells. Approximately 310 gigabases of sequencing data and around 85 million unique TCR sequences made up an early release that covered 500 to 650 HLA-typed donors. Of the 300 to 500 genotyped donors, less than 90% were placed in the genetic ancestry cluster associated with self-reported Caucasian donors. The study aimed to test whether cataloging public T cell receptors could reveal signatures of past pathogen exposure. The T cell repertoires of some 670 subjects were profiled by immunosequencing and related to cytomegalovirus serostatus. A separate validation cohort of roughly 110 different subjects was used in addition to the roughly 670-subject first cohort. High-throughput TCR immunosequencing, statistical association of individual TCRs with disease status, and machine learning were combined to predict cytomegalovirus infection status. A later analysis re-examined previously published TCR beta repertoires from 500 to 700 donors and added high-resolution HLA genotyping to investigate patterns of TCR occurrence. The later analysis used no new phenotypic data to find candidate immune exposures, relying instead on TCR beta sequences and their occurrence across donors. An earlier analysis of about 620 of the donors applied high-throughput TCR beta sequencing to assess whether each TCR beta V gene segment acted as functional or pseudogenic. Donor age, sex, ethnicity and CMV serostatus were collected together with the repertoire data. A later genetic analysis took genome-wide SNP genotypes for about three fifths of the 666 donors and used that subset as a discovery cohort. Every discovery cohort repertoire had been produced on one sequencing platform. HLA typing included class I and class II loci at four-digit resolution. Typing coverage differed by locus: A, B, C, DRB1 and DQB1 were typed in about 629-640 donors, DQA1 in approximately 520, DPA1 in some 600, and DPB1 in approximately 450. A handful of DR-DQ haplotypes were handled as single units for association and clustering because linkage in the cohort was strong. On average, 235,054 unique TCR beta nucleotide sequences were sequenced per donor among 398 genotyped donors of the cohort, with around 19% of those sequences being non-productive.

General study outcomes and caveats: A group of highly shared sequence variants was considered likely to be a technical artifact of the sequencing pipeline. At a false discovery rate of 0.05, a later analysis linked fewer than 20,000 TCR beta sequences to specific HLA alleles. The study listed 164 TCR beta chains as associated with cytomegalovirus. The classifier was reported to diagnose cytomegalovirus status with high specificity and sensitivity in both the original cohort and the validation cohort. When HLA alleles, especially DR and DQ, strongly co-occurred, TCR associations were difficult to assign to individual alleles. This cohort had only TCR beta chains sequenced, and the lack of alpha or paired-chain data limited which features could be detected. A later genetic analysis reported fewer N-insertions in productive TCRs among donors in an Asian-associated ancestry cluster than the roughly 700-donor mean. In a later analysis, TCR association rates were found to vary across HLA loci, with the most associated TCRs seen for DRB1 alleles and the fewest for HLA-C alleles. Immune exposure information for the cohort was limited to CMV serostatus. A later analysis reported that several top co-occurrence clusters appeared linked to parvovirus B19, influenza, CMV and Epstein-Barr virus. The earlier analysis of a few hundred of the donors excluded around 17 rarely observed V segments, including chromosome 9 orphons, because counts were too low. In an earlier analysis of about 550 of the donors, most TCR beta V segments were observed in productive rearrangements about 90% or about 30% of the time, broadly matching IMGT annotations. While some public TCRs were present in many individuals, most TCR sequences turned up only very rarely across donors. Some IMGT-functional V segments, including TRBV6-2 and TRBV6-3, could not be told apart with the 87-base-pair reads, so those segments were excluded. According to the authors, the approach could potentially be generalized to other disease states and immunological phenotypes. Three of the identified cytomegalovirus-associated TCR beta chains were confirmed in vitro to be specific for cytomegalovirus antigens. Presence/absence analyses assumed roughly uniform sequencing depth across donors, an assumption that may not hold. In a later analysis, most CMV-associated TCR beta chains were found to appear HLA-restricted, with HLA associations seemingly driven largely by CMV exposure. Because HLA typing was missing for some donors at each locus, association tests included only the typed subset. V-gene and J-gene trimming of TCR beta chains was associated with a missense DCLRE1C variant in a later genetic analysis, and the association was replicated in an independent cohort. In a later analysis, HLA-associated TCR beta chains showed more clonal expansion and lower generation probabilities than non-associated chains that were equally common. A further reported finding was that TCR beta sequences accurately predicted the HLA-A and HLA-B alleles for most subjects in the first cohort. Correlated functional status among segregating V segments might be attributable to linkage disequilibrium, but an unknown experimental factor could not be ruled out.

The cohort was made up of roughly 670 healthy bone marrow donors. At the time of sampling, every cohort member was nominally healthy, though immune exposures that went unrecorded were likely present. The donor tested CMV seropositive and was one of the 289 seropositive cohort members. A peripheral blood sample was collected from each donor, and TCR beta sequencing was performed on peripheral blood mononuclear cells. The Qiagen DNeasy Blood Extraction Kit was used to extract genomic DNA from the blood cell samples. Receptor libraries were prepared by the immunoSEQ multiplex PCR assay. For the multiplex PCR, a mixture combining 60 forward primers for TCR Vbeta segments and 13 reverse primers for TCR Jbeta segments was used. Amplification of the CDR3 region of rearranged TCR beta genes was performed with a multiplex PCR assay on genomic DNA. The amplified TCR beta libraries were sequenced on the Illumina HiSeq System as 87-base-pair reads. Concerning the study's data processing: A later analysis counted about 82 million unique TCR beta chains across the 690 or so repertoires, and some 12 million of these chains were shared by at least two donors. A nearest-neighbor algorithm error-corrected the raw reads and collapsed the reads into unique sequences, merging closely related sequences to remove PCR and sequencing errors. CDR3 sequences were aligned to IMGT reference sequences to assign V, D and J gene segments. For a sequence to be retained, a match of at least six nucleotides to both a V gene segment and a J gene segment was required. A rearrangement counted as productive if the CDR3 had no stop codons and remained in frame with V and J, and every other rearrangement counted as non-productive. Following IMGT convention, CDR3 was defined as the stretch from the second conserved V-encoded cysteine to the conserved J-encoded phenylalanine. The earlier analysis of a few hundred of the donors excluded any sequence lacking an unambiguous match to a single V gene segment. In an earlier analysis of approximately 560 of the donors, a V segment was called functional when productive rearrangements were above 56.7%, and segregating when the standard deviation between donors exceeded 5%. A statistical classification framework was built for diagnosing cytomegalovirus status from the catalog of TCR beta chain sequences. V and J gene assignment, in a later analysis, came from comparing TCR nucleotide sequences with IMGT/GENE-DB human TR gene sequences. The TCRdist pipeline was used in a later analysis to assign CDR3 sequences and most-parsimonious VDJ recombination scenarios. In a later analysis, every TCR beta chain was defined by the combination of its CDR3 amino acid sequence and its V-gene family, and reads without a unique V-gene family were dropped. As a way to deal with suspected cross-contamination and a sequencing artifact, a later analysis dropped more than 500 nucleotide sequences that were highly shared and had low generation probability. In a later analysis, a clonal expansion index for each public chain was calculated from normalized within-repertoire ranks of inferred template counts. In a later analysis, generation probabilities were computed using a VDJ recombination model fitted to out-of-frame rearrangements, and the results were checked against IGoR. Hypergeometric tests were used in a later analysis to score TCR-TCR, TCR-HLA and TCR-CMV co-occurrence, with a repertoire-size bias correction applied to the TCR pairs. In a later analysis, false discovery rates were estimated by permuting HLA or CMV assignments 20 times. In a later analysis, co-occurring TCRs were grouped using DBSCAN, and TCRdist sequence similarity was added for clustering within HLA-allele-positive subsets. For co-occurrence clustering, repertoires with fewer than 30,000 or more than 120,000 public chains were excluded, along with 4 to 6 repertoires with anomalous nucleotide sharing. TCRdb's version of the immuneACCESS table is confined to in-frame rearrangements and falls short of the full clone set. An unresolved V gene accounts for under half of the shortfall where checked; the remainder is of unknown origin. V, J and clone size are taken as reported in that table, and D and trimming were inferred from the DNA itself. Within this sample are about 65,000 clones, with approximately 78% of them counted one time only. The ten top clones hold roughly 3.1% of the sample.

This clone turned up a few times. Its antigen is not yet known. No much larger clone exists at a distance of one base, and base qualities are not known. Other nucleotide sequences in the sample specify the same CDR3. Reading from cysteine to phenylalanine, the CDR3 counts 14 amino acids. The only DNA kept is the CDR3, 42 bases in frame from the first base. CDR1 and CDR2 (MNHEY, SVGAGI) derive from the germline V gene. Unmatched junction bases come to 6, with V trimmed by 6 bases and J by 2 bases. This TCR was sampled from a girl aged 5-17 years in good health and CMV-seropositive. Sequencing used PBMCs. The sequence links TRBV6-5 to TRBJ1-1, and 7 bases in between align with TRBD1. The base sequence is TGTGCCAGCAGACCAGGGACAGCAAACACTGAAGCTTTCTTT. It translates as CASRPGTANTEAFF.